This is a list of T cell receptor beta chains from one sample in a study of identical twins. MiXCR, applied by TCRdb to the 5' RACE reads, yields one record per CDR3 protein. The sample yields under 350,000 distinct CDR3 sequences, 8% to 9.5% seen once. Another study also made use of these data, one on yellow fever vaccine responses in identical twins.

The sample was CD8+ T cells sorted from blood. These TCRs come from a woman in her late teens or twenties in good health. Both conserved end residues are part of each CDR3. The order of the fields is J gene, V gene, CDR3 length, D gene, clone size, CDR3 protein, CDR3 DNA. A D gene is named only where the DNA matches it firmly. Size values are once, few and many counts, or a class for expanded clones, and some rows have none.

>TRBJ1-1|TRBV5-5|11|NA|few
CASSFGREAFF
TGTGCCAGCAGCTTCGGTCGAGAAGCTTTCTTT
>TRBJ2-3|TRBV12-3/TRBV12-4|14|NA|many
CASSRASITDTQYF
TGTGCCAGCAGTAGGGCCTCGATCACAGATACGCAGTATTTT
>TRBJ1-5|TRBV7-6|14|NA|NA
CASSLAGLLEPQHF
TGTGCCAGCAGCTTAGCGGGGCTTCTGGAGCCCCAGCATTTT
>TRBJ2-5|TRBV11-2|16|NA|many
CASSLAGMGLQETQYF
TGTGCCAGCAGCTTAGCGGGAATGGGCCTCCAAGAGACCCAGTACTTC
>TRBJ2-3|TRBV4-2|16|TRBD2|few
CASSQDKSGGTDTQYF
TGTGCCAGCAGCCAAGACAAAAGCGGGGGCACAGATACGCAGTATTTT
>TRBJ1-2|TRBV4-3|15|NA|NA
CASSQDRGSNYGYTF
TGCGCCAGCAGCCAAGATCGCGGATCTAACTATGGCTACACCTTC
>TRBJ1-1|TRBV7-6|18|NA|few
CASSLEVGESRGYVEAFF
TGTGCCAGCAGCTTAGAAGTGGGAGAGAGCAGGGGATATGTTGAAGCTTTCTTT
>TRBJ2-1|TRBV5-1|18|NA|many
CASSLTLPMTSSYNEQFF
TGCGCCAGCAGCTTGACTCTCCCGATGACAAGCTCCTACAATGAGCAGTTCTTC
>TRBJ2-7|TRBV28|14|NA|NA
CASSLAAGDYEQYF
TGTGCCAGCAGTTTGGCGGCAGGAGACTACGAGCAGTACTTC
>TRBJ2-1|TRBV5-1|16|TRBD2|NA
CASSPWTSGGPWEQFF
TGCGCCAGCAGCCCCTGGACTAGCGGGGGCCCCTGGGAGCAGTTCTTC
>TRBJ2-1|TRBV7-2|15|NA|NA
CASSLGHSSYNEQFF
TGTGCCAGCAGCTTAGGGCATAGCTCCTACAATGAGCAGTTCTTC
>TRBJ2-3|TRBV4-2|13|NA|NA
CASEGVMADTQYF
TGTGCCTCCGAGGGAGTCATGGCAGATACGCAGTATTTT
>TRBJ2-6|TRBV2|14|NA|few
CASSASTGANVLTF
TGTGCCAGCAGTGCTAGCACTGGGGCCAACGTCCTGACTTTC
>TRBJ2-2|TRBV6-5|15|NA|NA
CASSYGTQLTGELFF
TGTGCCAGCAGTTACGGGACTCAGCTCACCGGGGAGCTGTTTTTT
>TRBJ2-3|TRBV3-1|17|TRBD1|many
CASSQSPTGDLTDTQYF
TGTGCCAGCAGCCAATCTCCGACAGGGGACTTAACAGATACGCAGTATTTT
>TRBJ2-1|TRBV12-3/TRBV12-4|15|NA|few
CASSPLGGAYNEQFF
TGTGCCAGCAGTCCACTAGGCGGGGCGTACAATGAGCAGTTCTTC
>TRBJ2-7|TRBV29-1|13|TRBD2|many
CSVASGKSYEQYF
TGCAGCGTTGCAAGCGGGAAATCCTACGAGCAGTACTTC
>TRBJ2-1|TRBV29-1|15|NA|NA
CSVVGGVSSYNEQFF
TGCAGCGTTGTGGGCGGGGTGAGCTCCTACAATGAGCAGTTCTTC
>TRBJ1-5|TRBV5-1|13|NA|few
CASSIGLNQPQHF
TGCGCCAGCAGCATCGGCTTGAATCAGCCCCAGCATTTT
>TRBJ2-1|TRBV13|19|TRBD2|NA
CASSLRTSGRSSSYNEQFF
TGTGCCAGCAGTCTCAGGACTAGCGGGAGGTCCAGCTCCTACAATGAGCAGTTCTTC
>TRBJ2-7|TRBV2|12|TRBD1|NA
CASMDRGYEQYF
TGTGCCAGCATGGACAGGGGCTACGAGCAGTACTTC
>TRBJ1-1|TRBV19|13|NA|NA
CASRTGGNTEAFF
TGTGCCAGTAGGACCGGGGGGAACACTGAAGCTTTCTTT
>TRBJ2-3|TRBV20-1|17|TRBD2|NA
CSASGDPWGGFTDTQYF
TGCAGTGCTAGTGGGGACCCTTGGGGGGGGTTCACAGATACGCAGTATTTT
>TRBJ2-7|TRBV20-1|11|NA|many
CSAREVDWEYF
TGCAGTGCTAGAGAAGTGGACTGGGAGTACTTC
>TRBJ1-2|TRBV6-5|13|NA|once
CASSYLQLYGYTF
TGTGCCAGCAGTTACCTCCAGTTATATGGCTACACCTTC
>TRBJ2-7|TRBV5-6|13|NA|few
CASSSLPLYEQYF
TGTGCCAGCAGCTCGCTACCCCTCTACGAGCAGTACTTC
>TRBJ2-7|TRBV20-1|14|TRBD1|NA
CSANRDRAYYEQYF
TGCAGTGCAAACCGGGACAGGGCGTACTACGAGCAGTACTTC
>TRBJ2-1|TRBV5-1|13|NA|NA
CASSLIPSNEQFF
TGCGCCAGCAGCTTAATTCCGAGCAATGAGCAGTTCTTC
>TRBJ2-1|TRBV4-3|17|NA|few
CASSQGATPSSYNEQFF
TGCGCCAGCAGCCAAGGGGCGACTCCTAGCTCCTACAATGAGCAGTTCTTC